This TCR beta chain was sequenced for a study of blood T cell repertoires in COVID-19. The protocol was immunoSEQ multiplex PCR, while the TCRdb copy is restricted to in-frame clones and leaves out a portion. The table shows some 230,000 clones, with approximately 83% occurring only once. CDR3 length: 15 amino acids. The ends were cut back, 2 bases at V and 10 bases at J, with 18 bases in the middle. Germline V lookup: CDR1 SGHTA, CDR2 FQGNSA. The TCR comes from a woman in her forties or fifties with acute or convalescent COVID-19. Sample: peripheral blood. The chain has TRBV7-2 and TRBJ2-1; D is possibly TRBD2 (6 bases). The CDR3 reads CASSLRRAGLYEQFF. In DNA, the CDR3 is TGTGCCAGCAGCTTAAGGAGGGCAGGGTTGTACGAGCAGTTCTTC.